These 20 T cell receptor beta chains were all obtained from the same sample, sequenced in a study of blood T cell repertoires in COVID-19. Profiling relied on immunoSEQ multiplex PCR, and the TCRdb table lists in-frame clones only, not all of them. The table lists 300,000 to 350,000 clones, approximately 86% of them singletons, with around 9.3% in the top ten. The sequenced sample was PBMCs or T cells enriched from blood (not recorded which). Every receptor here comes from a woman between 18 and 30 years old who had recovered from COVID-19.

The chain joins TRBV7-9 to TRBJ2-7, with TRBD1 as a possible D gene (6 bases). The CDR3 has 15 residues. V lost 4 bases to trimming and J lost 0 bases, with 13 bases between them. Germline CDR1 is SEHNR and CDR2 is FQNEAQ (reference sequence). CDR3 protein: CASSSGDRYSYEQYF. Here the CDR3 DNA reads TGTGCCAGCAGCTCCGGCGACAGGTACTCCTACGAGCAGTACTTC.

The chain combines TRBV5-6 with TRBJ1-2; a weak D match, TRBD1 (6 bases). V was clipped by 3 bases and J by 8 bases, with 11 bases between them. This CDR3 spans 12 amino acids. The V gene's germline CDR1 is SGHDT and CDR2 YYEEEE. CDR3 loop: CASSYPDRGYTF. As DNA, the CDR3 is TGTGCCAGCAGCTACCCCGACAGGGGCTACACCTTC. Combining the CDR3 with reference TRBV5-6 and TRBJ1-2 gives the whole variable domain DAGVTQSPTHLIKTRGQQVTLRCSPKSGHDTVSWYQQALGQGPQFIFQYYEEEERQRGNFPDRFSGHQFPNYSSELNVNALLLGDSALYLCASSYPDRGYTFGSGTRLTVV.

The rearrangement joins TRBV2 to TRBJ2-2, with D possibly TRBD1 on 6 matching bases. The V and J ends lost 6 bases and 0 bases respectively, with 11 bases between them. There are 15 residues in the CDR3. Germline CDR1 and CDR2: SNHLY and FYNNEI. CDR3 residues: CASRKRTANTGELFF. CDR3 nucleotide sequence: TGTGCCAGCAGAAAGCGGACAGCGAACACCGGGGAGCTGTTTTTT.

This clone appeared a few times. The chain links TRBV7-2 to TRBJ1-2, with TRBD1 as a possible D gene (6 bases). This CDR3 has 15 amino acids. CDR1 SGHTA and CDR2 FQGNSA come from the germline V gene. V lost 0 bases to trimming and J lost 4 bases, with 12 bases between them. This CDR3 is CASSLAPQGSYGYTF. CDR3 in DNA: TGTGCCAGCAGCTTAGCCCCCCAGGGGAGCTATGGCTACACCTTC. Full variable domain (outside the CDR3, taken from reference TRBV7-2 and TRBJ1-2): GAGVSQSPSNKVTEKGKDVELRCDPISGHTALYWYRQSLGQGLEFLIYFQGNSAPDKSGLPSDRFSAERTGGSVSTLTIQRTQQEDSAVYLCASSLAPQGSYGYTFGSGTRLTVV.

This clone was found once. This chain uses TRBV5-5 with TRBJ1-4; TRBD1 agrees at 7 bases. CDR1 SGHKS and CDR2 YYEKEE come from the germline V gene (reference sequence). CDR3 length: 15 amino acids. The V and J ends lost 4 bases and 1 base, in that order; junction bases with no gene match: 4. The chain's CDR3 is CASSPQGVTNEKLFF. The DNA of the CDR3 is TGTGCCAGCAGCCCCCAGGGGGTAACTAATGAAAAACTGTTTTTT.

Points on this clone: This sample also contains other DNA sequences that code for the same CDR3. The CDR3 nucleotides read TGTGCCAGCAGCCACAGGGGATCGGATGGCTACACCTTC. Translated: CASSHRGSDGYTF. This chain joins TRBV7-9 and TRBJ1-2; 7 bases fit TRBD1. Trimming cost V 5 bases and J 6 bases; bases outside gene matches: 6. The CDR3 sequence is 13 residues long. Germline CDR1 SEHNR, CDR2 FQNEAQ (reference sequence).

In this sample, this clone turned up once. The chain joins TRBV9 to TRBJ1-3; unclear D gene. Germline CDR1 is SGDLS and CDR2 is YYNGEE. The germline V and J ends were trimmed by 0 bases and 0 bases, with 7 bases remaining between them. The CDR3 contains 15 residues. CDR3: CASSVDTTSGNTIYF. CDR3 coding DNA: TGTGCCAGCAGCGTAGACACTACCTCTGGAAACACCATATATTTT.

This chain joins TRBV5-1 and TRBJ2-1, with TRBD1 matching 7 bases. Germline assignment: CDR1 SGHRS and CDR2 YFSETQ. CDR3 length equals 17 residues. V lost 4 bases, J lost 7 bases, and 17 bases stayed unmatched. CDR3 sequence: CASSLDTHGTAFNEQFF. The DNA of the CDR3 is TGCGCCAGCAGCCTGGATACACATGGGACAGCCTTTAATGAGCAGTTCTTC.

The rearrangement joins TRBV5-5 to TRBJ1-1; D unresolved. The length of the CDR3 is 15 residues. Between the trimmed V and J ends, which lost 1 base and 0 bases, there was a span of 10 bases. The germline CDR1 and CDR2 sequences are SGHKS and YYEKEE (reference sequence). This CDR3 is CASSLLQNMNTEAFF. In nucleotides, the CDR3 is TGTGCCAGCAGCTTGCTACAGAACATGAACACTGAAGCTTTCTTT.

The genes are TRBV19 and TRBJ1-1, with D unclear. The CDR3 sequence is 14 residues long. V dropped 1 base and J dropped 0 bases, with 6 bases sitting between them. The germline gives CDR1 LNHDA, CDR2 SQIVND (reference sequence). The CDR3 region has the DNA TGTGCCAGTAGTATAGGGGCCATGAACACTGAAGCTTTCTTT. Its translation is CASSIGAMNTEAFF.

This clone was seen a handful of times. This chain joins TRBV11-2 and TRBJ2-3, with D perhaps matching TRBD2 (6 bases). The V gene's germline CDR1 is SGHAT and CDR2 FQNNGV. This CDR3 has 11 residues. V was pared by 0 bases and J by 15 bases, with 10 bases between. CDR3 sequence reads: CASSLEGTSYF. The CDR3 DNA follows: TGTGCCAGCAGCTTAGAAGGGACTTCTTATTTT.

The chain links TRBV12-3 or TRBV12-4 to TRBJ2-1; the D gene is possibly TRBD2 (6 bases). The CDR3 contains 13 residues. V was cut by 7 bases and J by 6 bases, with 13 bases left in between. The CDR3 region has the DNA TGTGCCAGCACCACTAGCATGTTCAATGAGCAGTTCTTC. It translates to CASTTSMFNEQFF.

This chain links TRBV4-3 with TRBJ1-2, with unresolved D. CDR3 length: 12 residues. Trimming pared 2 bases from V and 8 bases from J, leaving 9 bases between. CDR1 is LGHNA, CDR2 YSLEER, per germline. The CDR3 sequence: CASSQRGGGYTF. CDR3 DNA sequence: TGCGCCAGCAGCCAAAGAGGAGGGGGCTACACCTTC.

The chain carries TRBV7-3 and TRBJ2-2; 7 nucleotides line up with TRBD2. V was pared by 5 bases and J by 6 bases, with 9 bases of the junction left unmatched. Germline CDR1 and CDR2: SGHTA and FQGTGA. This CDR3 has 15 amino acids. The CDR3 loop is CASSPSGGGAGELFF. As DNA, the CDR3 is TGTGCCAGCAGCCCCTCGGGGGGTGGGGCCGGGGAGCTGTTTTTT.

The chain combines TRBV5-8 with TRBJ1-1; TRBD1 matches 8 bases. The junction had 12 bases not matched to a gene; V was cut back by 1 base and J by 4 bases. Germline V CDR1 and CDR2: SGHTS, YDEGEE. This CDR3 region has 17 residues. The CDR3 is CASSLLVTGGPGTEAFF. The CDR3 nucleotides read TGTGCCAGCAGCTTGCTCGTAACAGGGGGACCGGGCACTGAAGCTTTCTTT.

Here the CDR3 DNA reads TGCGCCAGCAGCCTGGCACAGGGTAGGAGGACTGAAGCTTTCTTT. It specifies CASSLAQGRRTEAFF. V and J are TRBV4-3 and TRBJ1-1, with a tentative D call TRBD1 (6 bases). V shed 4 bases and J shed 5 bases, with 17 bases lying between them. The CDR3 contains 15 residues. The germline V gene encodes CDR1 LGHNA and CDR2 YSLEER.

The chain has TRBV11-2 and TRBJ1-1, with a weak D call TRBD1 (6 bases). CDR1 and CDR2 (germline): SGHAT, FQNNGV. This CDR3 spans 14 amino acids. The V end lost 5 bases, the J end lost 3 bases, and 13 bases lay between the germline ends. The CDR3 is CASSHSQGYTEAFF. For the CDR3, the DNA is TGTGCCAGCAGCCACTCTCAGGGGTACACTGAAGCTTTCTTT.

This chain uses TRBV5-1 with TRBJ2-5, with 8 bases matching TRBD2. The CDR3 runs 14 residues. After removal of 4 bases from V and 4 bases from J, the junction contained 6 bases not matched to a gene. The V gene's germline CDR1 is SGHRS and CDR2 YFSETQ. DNA of the CDR3: TGCGCCAGCAGCCCGACTAGCGCCGGAGAGACCCAGTACTTC. It translates to CASSPTSAGETQYF.

This chain joins TRBV29-1 and TRBJ2-7; TRBD1 agrees at 7 bases. Per germline, CDR1 SQVTM and CDR2 ANQGSEA. This CDR3 is built from 15 residues. Trimming took 0 bases from V and 1 from J; bases not matched to a gene: 6. The CDR3: CSVEDPTGESYEQYF. The CDR3 nucleotides are TGCAGCGTTGAAGATCCTACAGGGGAGTCCTACGAGCAGTACTTC.

The genes are TRBV7-9 and TRBJ1-1, with D perhaps matching TRBD1 (6 bases). This CDR3 comprises 17 residues. Germline assignment: CDR1 SEHNR and CDR2 FQNEAQ (reference sequence). The V end lost 5 bases, the J end lost 3 bases, and 22 bases lay between the germline ends. The CDR3 reads CASSPRYRDTKDTEAFF. The CDR3 DNA sequence: TGTGCCAGCAGCCCAAGGTACCGGGACACCAAGGACACTGAAGCTTTCTTT.